This note documents a single TCR beta chain sequence. Its target is unknown. There are 17 residues in the CDR3. V was clipped by 4 bases and J by 1 base, with 19 bases between them. CDR1 and CDR2 (germline): LNHDA, SQIVND (reference sequence). This specimen comes from a study of lung T cells in sarcoidosis with Löfgren's syndrome. Study at large: CD4+ T cells build up in sarcoidosis bronchoalveolar lavage fluid. Analyses focused on Löfgren's syndrome patients.

Study-level points and caveats: Versus controls, Löfgren's syndrome patients reportedly showed TRAV12-1 and TRBV2 as most expanded. Multiple Löfgren's syndrome patients reportedly shared TRAV12-1 and TRBV2 CDR3 motifs, suggesting public CD4+ TCRs.

A single record per CDR3 protein comes from TCRdb applying MiXCR to the reads. The sample has 60,000 or so distinct CDR3 sequences, 21% seen once; the top ten hold under 3%. Source material: CD4+ T cells from PBMCs. The sequence derives from a human donor with sarcoidosis (Löfgren's syndrome or another form), or a control subject (not recorded which). The chain couples TRBV19 to TRBJ2-5, with D possibly TRBD2 on 7 matching bases. The CDR3 loop is CASSNPRGAITQETQYF. DNA for the CDR3: TGTGCCAGTAGTAACCCACGGGGGGCAATCACCCAAGAGACCCAGTACTTC.